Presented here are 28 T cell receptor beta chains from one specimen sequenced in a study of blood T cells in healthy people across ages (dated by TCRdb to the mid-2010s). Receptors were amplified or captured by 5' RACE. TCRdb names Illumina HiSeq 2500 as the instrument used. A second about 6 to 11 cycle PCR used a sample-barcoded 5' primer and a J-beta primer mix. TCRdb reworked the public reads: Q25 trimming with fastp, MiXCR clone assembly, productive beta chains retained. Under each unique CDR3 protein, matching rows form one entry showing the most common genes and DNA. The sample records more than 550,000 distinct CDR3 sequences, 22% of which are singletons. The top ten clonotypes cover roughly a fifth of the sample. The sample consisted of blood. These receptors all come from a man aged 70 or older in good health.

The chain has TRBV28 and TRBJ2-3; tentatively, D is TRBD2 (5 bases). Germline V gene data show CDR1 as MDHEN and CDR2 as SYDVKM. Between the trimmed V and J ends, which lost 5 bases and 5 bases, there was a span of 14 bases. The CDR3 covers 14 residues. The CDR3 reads CASSPHQEGDTQYF. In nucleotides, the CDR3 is TGTGCCAGCAGTCCGCACCAAGAGGGAGATACGCAGTATTTT.

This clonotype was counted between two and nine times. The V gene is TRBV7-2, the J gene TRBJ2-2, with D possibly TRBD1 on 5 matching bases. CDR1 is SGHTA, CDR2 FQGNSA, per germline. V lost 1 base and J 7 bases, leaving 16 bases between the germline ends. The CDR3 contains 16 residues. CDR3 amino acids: CASSLEAGLSIGELFF. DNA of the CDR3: TGTGCCAGCAGCTTAGAGGCAGGGTTAAGCATCGGGGAGCTGTTTTTT.

As DNA, the CDR3 is TGTGCCAGCAGCTTAGAGGGGACTAGCGGTCCTAAATTGAAAGTCAATGAGCAGTTCTTC. Its protein product is CASSLEGTSGPKLKVNEQFF. The chain couples TRBV11-3 to TRBJ2-1, with 11 bases matching TRBD2. The CDR3 is made up of 20 amino acids. The J segment lost 6 bases and the V segment lost 0 bases, leaving 16 bases of the junction unmatched. Germline V gives CDR1 SGHNT, CDR2 YENEEA.

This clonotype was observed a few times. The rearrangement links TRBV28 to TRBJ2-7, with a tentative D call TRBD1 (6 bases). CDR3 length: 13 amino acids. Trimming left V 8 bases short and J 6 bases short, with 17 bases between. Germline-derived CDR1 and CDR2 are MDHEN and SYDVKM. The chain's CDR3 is CASGGLTSLEQYF. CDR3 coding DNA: TGTGCCAGCGGGGGCCTTACCTCCCTCGAGCAGTACTTC.

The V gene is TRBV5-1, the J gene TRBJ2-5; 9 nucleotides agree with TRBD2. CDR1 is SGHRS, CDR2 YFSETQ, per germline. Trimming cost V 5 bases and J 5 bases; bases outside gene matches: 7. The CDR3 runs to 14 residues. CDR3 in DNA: TGCGCCAGCAGGGGCGGGGGGGCCTTGGAGACCCAGTACTTC. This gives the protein CASRGGGALETQYF.

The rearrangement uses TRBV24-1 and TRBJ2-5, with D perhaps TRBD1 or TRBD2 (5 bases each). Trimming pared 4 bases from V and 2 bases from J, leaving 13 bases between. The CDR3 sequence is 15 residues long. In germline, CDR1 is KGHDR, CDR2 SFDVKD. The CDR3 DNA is TGTGCCACCAGTGACCCGGGACCGACTCAAGAGACCCAGTACTTC. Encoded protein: CATSDPGPTQETQYF.

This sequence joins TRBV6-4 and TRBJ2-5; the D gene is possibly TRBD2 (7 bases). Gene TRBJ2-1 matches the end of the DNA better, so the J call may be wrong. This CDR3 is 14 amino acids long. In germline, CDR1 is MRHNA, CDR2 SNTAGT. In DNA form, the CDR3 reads TGTGCCAGCAGCGCCGTGGGGGGGGCTGCTGAGCAGTTCTTC. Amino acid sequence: CASSAVGGAAEQFF.

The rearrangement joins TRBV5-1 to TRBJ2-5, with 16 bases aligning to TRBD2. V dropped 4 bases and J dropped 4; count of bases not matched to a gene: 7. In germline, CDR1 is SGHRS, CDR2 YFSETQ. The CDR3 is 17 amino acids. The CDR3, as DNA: TGCGCCAGCAGCGCGGGGACTAGCGGGGGGGCCAGAGAGACCCAGTACTTC. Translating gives CASSAGTSGGARETQYF.

The CDR3 DNA reads TGCAGTGCTAGGGGACGGGGGCCCGGGGAGCTGTTTTTT. Protein sequence: CSARGRGPGELFF. The genes are TRBV20-1 and TRBJ2-2; D might be TRBD1 or TRBD2, each matching 6 bases. Trimming removed 3 bases from V and 6 bases from J, with 11 bases in between. The CDR3 has 13 residues. Germline V gene lookup returns CDR1 DFQATT and CDR2 SNEGSKA (reference sequence).

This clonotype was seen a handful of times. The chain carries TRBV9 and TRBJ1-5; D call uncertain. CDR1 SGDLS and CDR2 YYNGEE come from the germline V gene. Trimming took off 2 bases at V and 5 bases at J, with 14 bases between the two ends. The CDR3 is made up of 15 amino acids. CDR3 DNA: TGTGCCAGCAGCGTCCACCCGGACGAGTATCAGCCCCAGCATTTT. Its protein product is CASSVHPDEYQPQHF. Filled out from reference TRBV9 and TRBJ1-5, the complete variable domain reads DSGVTQTPKHLITATGQRVTLRCSPRSGDLSVYWYQQSLDQGLQFLIQYYNGEERAKGNILERFSAQQFPDLHSELNLSSLELGDSALYFCASSVHPDEYQPQHFGDGTRLSIL.

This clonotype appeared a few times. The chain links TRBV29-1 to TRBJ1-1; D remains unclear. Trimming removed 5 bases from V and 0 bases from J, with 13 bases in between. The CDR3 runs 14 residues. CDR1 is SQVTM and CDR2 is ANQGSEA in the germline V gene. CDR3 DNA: TGCAGCGTTATGGCCTCGACTATGAACACTGAAGCTTTCTTT. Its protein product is CSVMASTMNTEAFF.

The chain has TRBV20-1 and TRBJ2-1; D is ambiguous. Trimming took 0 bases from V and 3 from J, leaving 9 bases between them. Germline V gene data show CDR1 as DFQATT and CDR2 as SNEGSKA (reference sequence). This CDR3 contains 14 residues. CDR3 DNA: TGCAGTGCTAGAGACGTTCAAGGCTACAATGAGCAGTTCTTC. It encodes CSARDVQGYNEQFF.

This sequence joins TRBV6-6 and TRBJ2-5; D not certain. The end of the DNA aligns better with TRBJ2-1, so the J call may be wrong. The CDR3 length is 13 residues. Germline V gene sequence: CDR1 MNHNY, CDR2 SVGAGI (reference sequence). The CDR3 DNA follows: TGTGCCAGCAGCACGTTTTTCTACAATGAGCAGTTCTTC. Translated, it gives CASSTFFYNEQFF.

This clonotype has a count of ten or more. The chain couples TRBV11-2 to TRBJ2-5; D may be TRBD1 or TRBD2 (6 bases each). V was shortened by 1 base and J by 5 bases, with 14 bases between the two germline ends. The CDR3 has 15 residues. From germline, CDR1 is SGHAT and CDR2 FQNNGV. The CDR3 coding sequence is TGTGCCAGCAGCTTAGTTGGGGGGCGAGTGGAGACCCAGTACTTC. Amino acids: CASSLVGGRVETQYF.

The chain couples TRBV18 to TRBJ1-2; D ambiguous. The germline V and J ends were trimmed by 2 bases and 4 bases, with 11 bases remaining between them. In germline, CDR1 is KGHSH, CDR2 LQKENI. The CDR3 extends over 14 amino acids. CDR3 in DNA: TGTGCCAGCTCACCAACTGATACCCTCTATGGCTACACCTTC. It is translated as CASSPTDTLYGYTF.

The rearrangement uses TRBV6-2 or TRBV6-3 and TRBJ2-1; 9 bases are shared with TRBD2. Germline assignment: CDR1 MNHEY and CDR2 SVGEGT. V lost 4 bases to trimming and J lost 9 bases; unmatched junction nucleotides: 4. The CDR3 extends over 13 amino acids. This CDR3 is CASSLGLAAEQFF. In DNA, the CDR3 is TGTGCCAGCAGTTTGGGACTAGCAGCTGAGCAGTTCTTC.

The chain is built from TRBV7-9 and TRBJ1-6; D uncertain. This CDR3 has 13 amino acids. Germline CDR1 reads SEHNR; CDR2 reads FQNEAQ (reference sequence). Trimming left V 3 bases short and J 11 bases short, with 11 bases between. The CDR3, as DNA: TGTGCCAGCAGCTTTGTAGCCGAAGCACCCCTCCACTTT. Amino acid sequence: CASSFVAEAPLHF.

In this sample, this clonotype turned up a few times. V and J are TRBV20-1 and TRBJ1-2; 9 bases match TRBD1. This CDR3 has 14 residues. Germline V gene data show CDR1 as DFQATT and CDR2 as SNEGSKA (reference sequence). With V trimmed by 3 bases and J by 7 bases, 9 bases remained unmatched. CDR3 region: CSASLTGGVSGYTF. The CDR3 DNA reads TGCAGTGCTAGCCTTACAGGGGGCGTTTCTGGCTACACCTTC.

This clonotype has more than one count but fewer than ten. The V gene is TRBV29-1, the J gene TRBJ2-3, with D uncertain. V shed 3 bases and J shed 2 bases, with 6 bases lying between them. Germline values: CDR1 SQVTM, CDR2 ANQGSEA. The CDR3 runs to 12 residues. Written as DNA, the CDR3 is TGCAGCGTTGATAGACCCACAGATACGCAGTATTTT. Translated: CSVDRPTDTQYF.

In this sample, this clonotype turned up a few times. The CDR3 nucleotides are TGTGCCAGCAGCTTAGTAGCTAGCGAACATCCCCGGAAGACCCAGTACTTC. This sequence encodes CASSLVASEHPRKTQYF. This rearrangement joins TRBV7-2 to TRBJ2-5; D perhaps matches TRBD2 (6 bases). The CDR3 is made up of 17 amino acids. The V and J ends lost 1 base and 6 bases respectively, with 21 bases between them. Germline V gene sequence: CDR1 SGHTA, CDR2 FQGNSA. Full variable domain (missing parts from reference TRBV7-2 and TRBJ2-5): GAGVSQSPSNKVTEKGKDVELRCDPISGHTALYWYRQSLGQGLEFLIYFQGNSAPDKSGLPSDRFSAERTGGSVSTLTIQRTQQEDSAVYLCASSLVASEHPRKTQYFGPGTRLLVL.

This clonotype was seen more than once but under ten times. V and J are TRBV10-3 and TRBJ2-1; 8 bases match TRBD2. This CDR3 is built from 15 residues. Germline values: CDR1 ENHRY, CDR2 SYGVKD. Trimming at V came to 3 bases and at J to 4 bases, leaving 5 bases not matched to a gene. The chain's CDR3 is CAISDGSGEYNEQFF. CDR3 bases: TGTGCCATCAGTGACGGTAGCGGGGAGTACAATGAGCAGTTCTTC.

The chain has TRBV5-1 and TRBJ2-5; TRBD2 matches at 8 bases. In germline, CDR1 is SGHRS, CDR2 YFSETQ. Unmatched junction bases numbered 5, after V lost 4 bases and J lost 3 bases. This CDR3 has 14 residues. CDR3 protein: CASSAGLAKETQYF. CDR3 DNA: TGCGCCAGCAGCGCCGGACTAGCTAAAGAGACCCAGTACTTC. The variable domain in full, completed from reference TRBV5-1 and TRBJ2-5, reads KAGVTQTPRYLIKTRGQQVTLSCSPISGHRSVSWYQQTPGQGLQFLFEYFSETQRNKGNFPGRFSGRQFSNSRSEMNVSTLELGDSALYLCASSAGLAKETQYFGPGTRLLVL.

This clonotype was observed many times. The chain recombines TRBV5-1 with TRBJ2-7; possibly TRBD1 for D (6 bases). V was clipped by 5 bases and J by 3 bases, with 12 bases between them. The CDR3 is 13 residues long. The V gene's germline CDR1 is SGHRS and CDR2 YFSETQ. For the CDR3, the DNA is TGCGCCAGCAGGTGGACAGACAACTACGAGCAGTACTTC. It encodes CASRWTDNYEQYF.

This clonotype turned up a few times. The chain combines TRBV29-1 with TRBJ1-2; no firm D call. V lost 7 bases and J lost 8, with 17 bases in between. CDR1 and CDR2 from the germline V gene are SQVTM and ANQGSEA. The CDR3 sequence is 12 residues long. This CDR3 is CSAGNLQRGYTF. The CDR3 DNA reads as TGCAGCGCGGGGAACCTCCAAAGGGGCTACACCTTC.

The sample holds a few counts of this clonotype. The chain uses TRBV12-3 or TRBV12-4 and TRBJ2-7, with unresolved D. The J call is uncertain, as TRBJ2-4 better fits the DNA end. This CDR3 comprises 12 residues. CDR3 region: CASSLEATIQYF. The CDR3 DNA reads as TGTGCCAGCAGTTTAGAGGCCACCATTCAGTACTTC.

This CDR3 reads CSARDEGQGFGNEQFF. The CDR3 DNA is TGCAGTGCTAGAGATGAAGGACAGGGTTTCGGGAATGAGCAGTTCTTC. The V and J genes are TRBV20-1 and TRBJ2-1, with 8 bases fitting TRBD1. Germline CDR1 DFQATT, CDR2 SNEGSKA (reference sequence). The junction had 11 bases not matched to a gene; V was cut back by 0 bases and J by 7 bases. The CDR3 sequence is 16 residues long.

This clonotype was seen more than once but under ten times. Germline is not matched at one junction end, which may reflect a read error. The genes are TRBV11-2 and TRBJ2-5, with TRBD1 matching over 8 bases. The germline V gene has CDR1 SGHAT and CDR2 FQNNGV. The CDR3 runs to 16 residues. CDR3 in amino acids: CASSSFGQGRTYEQSF. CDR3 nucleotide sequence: TGTGCCAGCAGCTCCTTCGGACAGGGTAGGACCTACGAGCAGTCCTTC.

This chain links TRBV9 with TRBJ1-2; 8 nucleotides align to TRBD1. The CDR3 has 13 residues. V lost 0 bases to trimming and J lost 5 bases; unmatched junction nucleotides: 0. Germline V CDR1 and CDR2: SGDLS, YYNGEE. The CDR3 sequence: CASSVGDRYGYTF. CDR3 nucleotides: TGTGCCAGCAGCGTAGGGGACAGGTATGGCTACACCTTC.